One and the same sample provided the 24 T cell receptor beta chains below, sequenced in a study of blood T cell repertoires in COVID-19. Method: immunoSEQ multiplex PCR; TCRdb's copy keeps in-frame clones and lacks some. The sample lists about 260,000 clones, about 89% seen once, with around 10% in the top ten. Sample: peripheral blood. These TCRs come from a middle-aged man who had recovered from COVID-19.

The chain couples TRBV5-4 to TRBJ2-7; 8 bases align to TRBD1. V gave up 5 bases and J gave up 6 bases; unmatched junction bases: 10. Germline-derived CDR1 and CDR2 are SGHNT and YYREEE (reference sequence). The length of the CDR3 is 14 residues. The CDR3 here is CASSREQGASEQYF. The DNA of the CDR3 is TGTGCCAGCAGTCGCGAGCAGGGGGCCTCCGAGCAGTACTTC.

The chain links TRBV7-9 to TRBJ1-6; a possible D gene is TRBD1 (5 bases). V was shortened by 5 bases and J by 8 bases, with 10 bases between the two germline ends. Germline CDR1 is SEHNR and CDR2 is FQNEAQ (reference sequence). The CDR3 is 13 amino acids. The CDR3 bases are TGTGCCAGCAGCAAAACGGGGGATTCACCCCTCCACTTT. As protein: CASSKTGDSPLHF. Filled out from reference TRBV7-9 and TRBJ1-6, the complete variable domain reads DTGVSQNPRHKITKRGQNVTFRCDPISEHNRLYWYRQTLGQGPEFLTYFQNEAQLEKSRLLSDRFSAERPKGSFSTLEIQRTEQGDSAMYLCASSKTGDSPLHFGNGTRLTVT.

The J gene is TRBJ2-7, the V gene TRBV3-1 (or the pseudogene TRBV3-2), with 7 bases lining up with TRBD1. The CDR3 totals 15 residues. V shed 6 bases, J shed 0 bases, and the junction held 8 bases outside the gene matches. CDR1 LGHDT and CDR2 YNNKEL come from the germline V gene (reference sequence). CDR3: CASRQTGTVSYEQYF. CDR3 bases: TGTGCCAGCAGGCAAACCGGGACAGTCTCCTACGAGCAGTACTTC.

The V call is TRBV12-3 or TRBV12-4, the J call TRBJ1-1; perhaps TRBD1 as D (6 bases). V was clipped by 1 base and J by 7 bases, with 10 bases between them. The CDR3 runs 13 residues. The CDR3 region has the DNA TGTGCCAGCAGTTTAGGGGGGGGGCTTGAAGCTTTCTTT. It specifies CASSLGGGLEAFF.

V usage is TRBV15 and J usage is TRBJ2-5, with D unclear. The germline V and J ends were trimmed by 0 bases and 5 bases, with 7 bases remaining between them. Per the germline V gene, CDR1 is LNHNV and CDR2 is YYDKDF (reference sequence). The CDR3 has 13 amino acids. This CDR3 reads CATSRDPEETQYF. CDR3 bases: TGTGCCACCAGCAGAGATCCGGAGGAGACCCAGTACTTC.

The V and J genes are TRBV5-8 and TRBJ2-5; 13 positions match TRBD2. J was trimmed by 5 bases and V by 4 bases; bases with no gene match: 8. CDR3 length equals 16 residues. CDR1 SGHTS and CDR2 YDEGEE come from the germline V gene. Written as DNA, the CDR3 is TGTGCCAGCAGCGCCGGGACTAGCGGGGACAAGGAGACCCAGTACTTC. It is translated as CASSAGTSGDKETQYF.

The chain combines TRBV4-1 with TRBJ2-3, with 7 bases matching TRBD2. V lost 1 base to trimming and J lost 5 bases; unmatched junction nucleotides: 12. Germline V gene data show CDR1 as MGHRA and CDR2 as YSYEKL. The CDR3 has 17 amino acids. The CDR3 spells CASSQGGGRGREDTQYF. The CDR3 DNA sequence: TGCGCCAGCAGCCAAGGGGGCGGGCGCGGGAGAGAAGATACGCAGTATTTT.

In its sample, this clone was seen once. The CDR3 spells CASSSFRGLAGAGEQYF. The CDR3 nucleotides are TGTGCCAGCAGTTCCTTTAGAGGACTAGCGGGAGCAGGGGAGCAGTACTTC. The rearrangement uses TRBV27 and TRBJ2-7, with TRBD2 matching over 13 bases. This CDR3 spans 17 amino acids. J gave up 7 bases and V 4 bases, and 13 bases lay outside the gene matches. The V gene's germline CDR1 is MNHEY and CDR2 SMNVEV (reference sequence).

This rearrangement joins TRBV5-1 to TRBJ2-3; 7 nucleotides agree with TRBD2. J lost 0 bases, V lost 4 bases, and 5 bases had no gene match. Germline assignment: CDR1 SGHRS and CDR2 YFSETQ. The CDR3 runs 15 residues. The CDR3 DNA reads as TGCGCCAGCAGCCGCGAAGCGGGAAGCACAGATACGCAGTATTTT. Translated: CASSREAGSTDTQYF.

J is TRBJ1-5 and V is TRBV7-2; TRBD1 matches 11 bases. The CDR3 spans 15 residues. The V segment lost 3 bases and the J segment 5 bases; nucleotides outside the gene matches: 3. Germline CDR1 and CDR2: SGHTA and FQGNSA. This CDR3 reads CASSLDRGQYQPQHF. CDR3 DNA sequence: TGTGCCAGCAGCTTGGACAGGGGGCAATATCAGCCCCAGCATTTT.

The rearrangement uses TRBV5-4 and TRBJ2-7, with 8 bases matching TRBD1. V was clipped by 3 bases and J by 2 bases; unmatched bases: 10. CDR3 length equals 16 residues. Germline lookup yields CDR1 SGHNT and CDR2 YYREEE (reference sequence). The CDR3 here is CASSSRSGTGTYEQYF. The CDR3 region has the DNA TGTGCCAGCAGCTCCCGTTCCGGGACAGGAACCTACGAGCAGTACTTC.

This sequence joins TRBV29-1 and TRBJ1-4; TRBD1 matches at 9 bases. Trimming took 6 bases from V and 4 from J; bases not matched to a gene: 18. This CDR3 has 18 amino acids. CDR1 and CDR2 (germline): SQVTM, ANQGSEA. The CDR3 region has the DNA TGCAGCGTCCAAGCGCCCGGGGACAGGGACCAACTTAATGAAAAACTGTTTTTT. It translates to CSVQAPGDRDQLNEKLFF. The full variable domain, with the rest looked up from reference TRBV29-1 and TRBJ1-4, is SAVISQKPSRDICQRGTSLTIQCQVDSQVTMMFWYRQQPGQSLTLIATANQGSEATYESGFVIDKFPISRPNLTFSTLTVSNMSPEDSSIYLCSVQAPGDRDQLNEKLFFGSGTQLSVL.

The rearrangement links TRBV19 to TRBJ2-6, with D perhaps matching TRBD1 (6 bases). The germline V and J ends were trimmed by 6 bases and 12 bases, with 21 bases remaining between them. Germline V lookup: CDR1 LNHDA, CDR2 SQIVND (reference sequence). CDR3 length: 15 residues. The CDR3 is CASSQQGLHTGVLTF. CDR3 nucleotide sequence: TGTGCCAGTAGCCAACAGGGATTACATACAGGCGTCCTGACTTTC.

This clone was seen only a few times. The chain links TRBV7-9 to TRBJ2-3, with 9 positions matching TRBD1. After removal of 4 bases from V and 4 bases from J, the junction contained 12 bases not matched to a gene. The germline gives CDR1 SEHNR, CDR2 FQNEAQ (reference sequence). This CDR3 is built from 17 residues. CDR3 in DNA: TGTGCCAGCAGCTATACGTTCCGGGACAGGGTCCCAGATACGCAGTATTTT. Its translation: CASSYTFRDRVPDTQYF.

The J gene is TRBJ2-7, the V gene TRBV4-3; tentatively, D is TRBD2 (5 bases). The CDR3 spans 15 residues. Germline values: CDR1 LGHNA, CDR2 YSLEER. V was pared by 4 bases and J by 4 bases, with 17 bases between. CDR3 coding DNA: TGCGCCAGCAGCCGGTCGGAGGACTCATTGTACGAGCAGTACTTC. It is translated as CASSRSEDSLYEQYF.

This CDR3 is CASSYSISGTYEQYF. CDR3 in DNA: TGTGCCAGCAGTTACTCGATTAGCGGAACCTACGAGCAGTACTTC. This rearrangement joins TRBV6-2 or TRBV6-3 to TRBJ2-7, with a weak D call TRBD2 (6 bases). Germline CDR1 reads MNHEY; CDR2 reads SVGEGT. V shed 0 bases and J shed 2 bases, with 11 bases lying between them. The length of the CDR3 is 15 residues.

The rearrangement joins TRBV30 to TRBJ1-5; tentative D call: TRBD1 (6 bases). V was pared by 3 bases and J by 3 bases, with 12 bases between. Germline CDR1 GTSNPN, CDR2 SVGIG (reference sequence). The CDR3 is made up of 14 amino acids. The chain's CDR3 is CAWSPDSSNQPQHF. The CDR3 DNA sequence: TGTGCCTGGAGCCCGGACAGCTCCAATCAGCCCCAGCATTTT.

The chain has TRBV19 and TRBJ1-2; 8 nucleotides match TRBD1. The CDR3 is 18 amino acids. Germline values: CDR1 LNHDA, CDR2 SQIVND (reference sequence). V lost 8 bases and J lost 0; bases outside the gene matches: 17. The CDR3 here is CASLGARQGHNSNYGYTF. The CDR3 DNA is TGTGCCAGTCTGGGGGCTAGACAGGGGCATAACTCTAACTATGGCTACACCTTC.

The genes are TRBV18 and TRBJ1-4; D gene uncertain. The CDR3 has 15 amino acids. V was trimmed by 2 bases and J by 2 bases, leaving 9 bases between them. The V gene's germline CDR1 is KGHSH and CDR2 LQKENI. Written as DNA, the CDR3 is TGTGCCAGCTCACCAAACAGCCTTACTAATGAAAAACTGTTTTTT. Its protein is CASSPNSLTNEKLFF.

V is TRBV5-3 and J is TRBJ1-2, with D hard to call. TRBV5-3 belongs to the ORF category, with a function that is uncertain. V lost 1 base and J 4 bases, leaving 8 bases between the germline ends. The CDR3 is 13 residues long. CDR3 coding DNA: TGTGCCAGAAGCTTGAAGGAGGGCTATGGCTACACCTTC. It is translated as CARSLKEGYGYTF.

The CDR3 here is CASSQVGSGGYTGELFF. The CDR3 DNA sequence: TGCGCCAGCAGCCAAGTGGGTAGCGGGGGCTACACCGGGGAGCTGTTTTTT. The chain joins TRBV4-3 to TRBJ2-2, with 9 positions matching TRBD2. The germline CDR1 and CDR2 sequences are LGHNA and YSLEER. The ends lost 1 base at V and 3 bases at J; junction bases unmatched: 6. CDR3 length equals 17 residues.

The rearrangement uses TRBV28 and TRBJ2-7; 10 positions agree with TRBD1. This CDR3 spans 15 amino acids. CDR1 and CDR2 (germline): MDHEN, SYDVKM. J lost 5 bases, V lost 2 bases, and 6 bases had no gene match. The DNA of the CDR3 is TGTGCCAGCAGTTTAGGTAGGGACAGGGGTGACGAGCAGTACTTC. Its translation is CASSLGRDRGDEQYF.

This clone came up once. The chain is built from TRBV2 and TRBJ1-3; 9 bases align to TRBD1. Trimming took 6 bases from V and 2 from J; bases not matched to a gene: 2. The germline V gene encodes CDR1 SNHLY and CDR2 FYNNEI. The length of the CDR3 is 14 residues. The DNA of the CDR3 is TGTGCCAGCAGGGGACAGGGAACTGGAAACACCATATATTTT. It is translated as CASRGQGTGNTIYF.

J is TRBJ1-1 and V is TRBV29-1; no firm D call. Per germline, CDR1 SQVTM and CDR2 ANQGSEA. The CDR3 totals 9 residues. V lost 5 bases and J lost 5, with 3 bases in between. Here the CDR3 reads CSVSTEAFF. The CDR3 nucleotides read TGCAGCGTTTCGACTGAAGCTTTCTTT.